This paragraph covers one T cell receptor (beta chain) sequence. Its antigen is currently not known. Base qualities are not provided; no much larger clone lies one nucleotide away. Patients with autoimmune disease history or receiving systemic immunosuppression were excluded from the trial. In every dose cohort, peripheral blood was drawn for TCR sequencing at baseline, cycle 4 day 1, and cycle 7 day 1. The samples were taken from a phase I, first-in-human, multicenter, open-label dose-escalation trial of ivuxolimab. The trial enrolled adults with locally advanced or metastatic head and neck squamous cell, hepatocellular, melanoma or renal cell carcinoma. Before TCR sequencing, CD4+ T cells and CD8+ T cells from peripheral blood were sorted into separate populations. To sequence the TCRbeta CDR3 region, genomic DNA was isolated from the sorted cells. The immunoSEQ Assay was used to sequence the TCRbeta CDR3 regions. Entries here come from immuneACCESS through TCRdb and include only in-frame sequences with V and J called. Some clones fail to appear in such tables; in the studies checked, an unresolved V gene covers under half of the shortfall, and the cause of the remainder is unknown. Present in this sample are over 80,000 clones, around 87% of which were seen just once. Around 4.5% of the sample goes to the ten largest clones.

The data belong to a study of OX40 agonist ivuxolimab in advanced cancers. With respect to the entire study: Ivuxolimab was an agonistic, fully human IgG2 monoclonal antibody directed against OX40 (CD134), a costimulatory receptor. Intravenous ivuxolimab was administered to patients every 2 weeks at six dose levels: 0.01, 0.1, 0.3, 1.5, 3 and 10 mg/kg. Of the approximately 50 dose-escalation patients, hepatocellular carcinoma was present in about 20, melanoma in approximately 15, renal cell carcinoma in 9 and head and neck cancer in 9. The dose-escalation cohort was over 70% male with a mean age of approximately 59 years, ranging from roughly 23 to 80. Patients were allowed to have had prior anti-PD-1, anti-PD-L1 or anti-CTLA-4 therapy, and around 41% of the dose-escalation patients had previously received checkpoint inhibitors. Three dose-escalation patients achieved partial responses, one with hepatocellular carcinoma and two with cutaneous melanoma. Peripheral TCRbeta sequencing aimed to test whether ivuxolimab altered TCR sequence diversity and caused clonal T-cell expansion. The paper covers the monotherapy dose-escalation part of the phase I ivuxolimab trial, which included N ≈ 52 patients. Here is what the overall study found, with its caveats: Low levels of normalized T-cell clonal expansion were also seen in some patients who did not respond. Which antigens the clonally expanded peripheral T cells were specific for was not determined. In partial responders in the 0.1-3.0 mg/kg groups, normalized peripheral clonal expansion was found to be among the lowest, especially among CD8+ T cells. After ivuxolimab, CD8+ T cells had more expanded clones than CD4+ T cells on average. At doses from 0.1 to 3.0 mg/kg, clonal expansion was seen in both CD4+ and CD8+ blood T cells between baseline and week 6.

This receptor was identified in an adult with an advanced solid tumor such as melanoma, head and neck, liver or kidney cancer. Sequencing used CD4+ or CD8+ T cells sorted from blood, obtained in a trial of the OX40 agonist ivuxolimab.

The CDR3 protein sequence reads: CASSPGTAYNEQFF. The sequenced DNA is TGTGCCAGCTCACCCGGGACAGCCTACAATGAGCAGTTCTTC. Recombination linked TRBV18 to TRBJ2-1, with 7 bases in between that match TRBD1. V lost 3 bases and J lost 2 bases, and the count of bases not matched to a germline gene is 1. The germline V gene yields KGHSH for CDR1 and LQKENI for CDR2. From cysteine to phenylalanine, the CDR3 is 14 amino acids long. The entry retains the CDR3 DNA only, 42 bases that are in frame from base 1.